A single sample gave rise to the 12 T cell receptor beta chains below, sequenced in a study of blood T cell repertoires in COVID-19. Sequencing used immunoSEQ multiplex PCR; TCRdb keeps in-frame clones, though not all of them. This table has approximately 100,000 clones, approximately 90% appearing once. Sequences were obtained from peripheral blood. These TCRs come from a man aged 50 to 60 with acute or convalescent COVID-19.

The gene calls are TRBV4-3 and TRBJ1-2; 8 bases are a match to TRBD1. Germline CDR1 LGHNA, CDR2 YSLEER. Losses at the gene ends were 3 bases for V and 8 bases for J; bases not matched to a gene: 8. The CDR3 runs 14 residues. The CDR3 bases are TGCGCCAGCAGCCATAGCCGGGACAGGTGGGGCTACACCTTC. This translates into CASSHSRDRWGYTF.

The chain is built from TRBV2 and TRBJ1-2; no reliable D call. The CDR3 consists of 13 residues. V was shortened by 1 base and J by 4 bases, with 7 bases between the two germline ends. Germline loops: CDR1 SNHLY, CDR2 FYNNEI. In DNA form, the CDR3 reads TGTGCCAGCAGTGAAGTTCTAAGCTATGGCTACACCTTC. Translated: CASSEVLSYGYTF.

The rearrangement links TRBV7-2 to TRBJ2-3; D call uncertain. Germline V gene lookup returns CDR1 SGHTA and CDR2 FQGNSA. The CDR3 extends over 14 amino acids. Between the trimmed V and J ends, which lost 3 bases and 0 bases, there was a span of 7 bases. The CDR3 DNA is TGTGCCAGCAGCTTGGAGAGAAGCACAGATACGCAGTATTTT. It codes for CASSLERSTDTQYF.

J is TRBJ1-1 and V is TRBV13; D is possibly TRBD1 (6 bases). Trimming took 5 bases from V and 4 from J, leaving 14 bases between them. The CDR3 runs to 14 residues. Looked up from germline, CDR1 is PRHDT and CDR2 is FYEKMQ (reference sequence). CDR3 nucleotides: TGTGCCAGCAGCCGCCGGGACACCATCACTGAAGCTTTCTTT. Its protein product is CASSRRDTITEAFF.

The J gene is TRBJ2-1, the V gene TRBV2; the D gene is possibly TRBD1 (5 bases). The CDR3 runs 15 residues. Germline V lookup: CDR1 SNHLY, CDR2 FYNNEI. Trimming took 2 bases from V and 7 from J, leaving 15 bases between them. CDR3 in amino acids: CASSEIQVEGNEQFF. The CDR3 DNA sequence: TGTGCCAGCAGTGAAATACAGGTTGAAGGAAATGAGCAGTTCTTC.

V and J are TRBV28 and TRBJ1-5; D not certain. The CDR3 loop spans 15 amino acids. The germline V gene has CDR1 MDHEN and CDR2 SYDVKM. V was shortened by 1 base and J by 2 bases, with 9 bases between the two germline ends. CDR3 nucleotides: TGTGCCAGCAGTTTATCATTGGCTGGCAATCAGCCCCAGCATTTT. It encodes CASSLSLAGNQPQHF.

CDR3 sequence (DNA): TGTGCCAGCAGCTTCGGACTAGCGGGTCTTAACGAGCAGTACTTC. It specifies CASSFGLAGLNEQYF. This chain uses TRBV7-7 with TRBJ2-7; 11 nucleotides align to TRBD2. CDR1 SSHAT and CDR2 FNYEAQ come from the germline V gene (reference sequence). The CDR3 has 15 residues. V lost 3 bases to trimming and J lost 5 bases; unmatched junction nucleotides: 6.

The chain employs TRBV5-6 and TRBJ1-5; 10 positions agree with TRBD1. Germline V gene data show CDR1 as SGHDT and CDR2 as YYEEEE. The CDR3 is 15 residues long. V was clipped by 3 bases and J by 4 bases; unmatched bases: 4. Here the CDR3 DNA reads TGTGCCAGCAGCTCCCTGGACAGGGGGAATCAGCCCCAGCATTTT. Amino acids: CASSSLDRGNQPQHF.

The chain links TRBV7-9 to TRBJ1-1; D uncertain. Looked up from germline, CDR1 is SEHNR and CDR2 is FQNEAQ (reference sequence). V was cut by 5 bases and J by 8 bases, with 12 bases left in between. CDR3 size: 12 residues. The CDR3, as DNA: TGTGCCAGCAGCCGAGAGATGAGAGAAGCTTTCTTT. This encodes CASSREMREAFF.

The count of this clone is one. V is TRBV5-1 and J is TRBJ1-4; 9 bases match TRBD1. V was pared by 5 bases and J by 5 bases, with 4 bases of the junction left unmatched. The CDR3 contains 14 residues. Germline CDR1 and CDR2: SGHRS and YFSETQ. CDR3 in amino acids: CASRLTGGNEKLFF. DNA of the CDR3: TGCGCCAGCAGACTGACAGGGGGAAATGAAAAACTGTTTTTT.

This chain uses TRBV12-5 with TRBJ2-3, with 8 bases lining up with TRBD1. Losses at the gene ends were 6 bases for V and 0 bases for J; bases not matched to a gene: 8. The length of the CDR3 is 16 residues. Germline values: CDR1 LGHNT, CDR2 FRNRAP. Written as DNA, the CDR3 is TGTGCTAGTGGGACAGGGGCCCGCGAGAGCACAGATACGCAGTATTTT. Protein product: CASGTGARESTDTQYF.

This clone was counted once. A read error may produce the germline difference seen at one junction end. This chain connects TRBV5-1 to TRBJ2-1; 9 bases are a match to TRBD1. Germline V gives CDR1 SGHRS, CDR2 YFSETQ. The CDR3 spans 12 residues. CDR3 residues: CASSTGQGTAIF. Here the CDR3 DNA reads TGCGCCAGCAGCACGGGACAGGGAACTGCGATCTTC.